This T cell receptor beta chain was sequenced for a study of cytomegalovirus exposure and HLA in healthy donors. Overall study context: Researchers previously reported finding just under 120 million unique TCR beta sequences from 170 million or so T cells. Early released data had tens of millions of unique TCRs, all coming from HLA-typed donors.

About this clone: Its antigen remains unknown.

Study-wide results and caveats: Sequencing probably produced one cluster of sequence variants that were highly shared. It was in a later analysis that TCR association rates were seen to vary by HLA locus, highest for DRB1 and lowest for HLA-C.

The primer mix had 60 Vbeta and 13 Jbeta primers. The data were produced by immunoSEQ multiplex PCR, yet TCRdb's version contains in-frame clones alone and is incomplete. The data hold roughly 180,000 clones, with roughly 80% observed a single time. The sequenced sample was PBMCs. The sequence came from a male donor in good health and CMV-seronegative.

The CDR3 DNA follows: TGTGCCAGCTGCAACAGCCCGACCGGGGAGCTGTTTTTT. Protein sequence: CASCNSPTGELFF. The rearrangement uses TRBV7-2 and TRBJ2-2; D gene unclear. With 8 bases removed from V and 5 bases from J, the gap between germline ends came to 12 bases. The CDR3 is 13 amino acids. Germline V gene data show CDR1 as SGHTA and CDR2 as FQGNSA.